Shown below are 13 T cell receptor beta chains from a single sample sequenced in a study of blood T cell repertoires in COVID-19. Only in-frame clones appear in the TCRdb table, and some are missing; sequencing was by immunoSEQ multiplex PCR. Here the sample spans around 100,000 clones, approximately 84% being singletons. Source material: peripheral blood. All receptors derive from a man aged 40-50 years with acute or convalescent COVID-19.

The chain is built from TRBV2 and TRBJ1-2; 9 bases line up with TRBD1. Trimming took 5 bases from V and 6 from J; bases not matched to a gene: 4. Per germline, CDR1 SNHLY and CDR2 FYNNEI. This CDR3 comprises 13 residues. The CDR3 reads CASSRQGGDGYTF. As DNA, the CDR3 is TGTGCCAGCAGTAGACAGGGGGGCGATGGCTACACCTTC.

The J gene is TRBJ2-2, the V gene TRBV6-4; tentative D call: TRBD2 (6 bases). The CDR3 contains 16 residues. In germline, CDR1 is MRHNA, CDR2 SNTAGT. V lost 6 bases and J 2 bases, leaving 16 bases between the germline ends. CDR3 bases: TGTGCCAGCAGCCCGGGGGAGAGGTCTAACACCGGGGAGCTGTTTTTT. This sequence encodes CASSPGERSNTGELFF.

The rearrangement uses TRBV4-1 and TRBJ2-7, with D maybe TRBD2 (6 bases). The V gene lost 0 bases and the J gene lost 1 base, with 13 bases spanning the gap. The germline V gene has CDR1 MGHRA and CDR2 YSYEKL. The CDR3 consists of 16 residues. The CDR3 nucleotides are TGCGCCAGCAGCCAAGAGATCGCGCGGGGTTCCTACGAGCAGTACTTC. As protein: CASSQEIARGSYEQYF.

V is TRBV19 and J is TRBJ2-7, with TRBD1 identical over 7 bases. V lost 4 bases, J lost 3 bases, and 9 bases stayed unmatched. Germline V lookup: CDR1 LNHDA, CDR2 SQIVND (reference sequence). The CDR3 extends over 15 amino acids. The DNA for the CDR3 is TGTGCCAGTAGTAGAAGACCGGGACAGAGCTACGAGCAGTACTTC. It translates to CASSRRPGQSYEQYF.

The chain combines TRBV30 with TRBJ2-3; 12 bases are shared with TRBD1. V lost 3 bases, J lost 5 bases, and 6 bases stayed unmatched. The CDR3 totals 15 residues. CDR1 is GTSNPN, CDR2 SVGIG, per germline (reference sequence). CDR3 sequence (DNA): TGTGCCTGGAGCCTGGGACAGGGGGCAAGAGATACGCAGTATTTT. Protein sequence: CAWSLGQGARDTQYF.

This chain joins TRBV11-2 and TRBJ2-6; 11 bases line up with TRBD2. CDR1 and CDR2 from the germline V gene are SGHAT and FQNNGV. J gave up 2 bases and V 4 bases, and 4 bases lay outside the gene matches. The CDR3 loop spans 17 amino acids. CDR3 sequence (DNA): TGTGCCAGCAGCTCACTAGCGGGGGTGACTGGGGCCAACGTCCTGACTTTC. The encoded protein is CASSSLAGVTGANVLTF.

The V call is TRBV7-9, the J call TRBJ2-7; 7 bases map to TRBD1. The CDR3 has 14 amino acids. Germline CDR1 is SEHNR and CDR2 is FQNEAQ (reference sequence). The V segment lost 5 bases and the J segment 1 base; nucleotides outside the gene matches: 5. The CDR3 is CASSPRQGSYEQYF. The CDR3 DNA follows: TGTGCCAGCAGCCCCAGACAGGGTTCCTACGAGCAGTACTTC.

The gene calls are TRBV7-3 and TRBJ2-5; D not resolved. The CDR3 spans 15 residues. Per the germline V gene, CDR1 is SGHTA and CDR2 is FQGTGA. The V end lost 2 bases, the J end lost 1 base, and 11 bases lay between the germline ends. CDR3 region: CASSLRPRSQETQYF. The CDR3 nucleotides read TGTGCCAGCAGCTTACGTCCGAGGAGCCAAGAGACCCAGTACTTC.

The rearrangement joins TRBV7-8 to TRBJ1-1, with D possibly TRBD1 on 5 matching bases. The CDR3 extends over 13 amino acids. Germline V gene data show CDR1 as SGHVS and CDR2 as FQNEAQ. Trimming took off 3 bases at V and 1 base at J, with 6 bases between the two ends. The CDR3 loop is CASSLDTNTEAFF. CDR3 sequence (DNA): TGTGCCAGCAGCTTGGACACGAACACTGAAGCTTTCTTT.

The gene calls are TRBV30 and TRBJ1-6; 7 bases map to TRBD1. CDR3 length: 15 residues. The V gene end was trimmed by 3 bases and the J gene end by 5 bases; junction bases not matched to a gene: 7. Germline V gene lookup returns CDR1 GTSNPN and CDR2 SVGIG (reference sequence). CDR3 bases: TGTGCCTGGAGCCTCCGGGACAGCAATAATTCACCCCTCCACTTT. Protein sequence: CAWSLRDSNNSPLHF.

The V and J genes are TRBV7-9 and TRBJ1-1, with 7 bases identical to TRBD1. The CDR3 is made up of 13 amino acids. Germline values: CDR1 SEHNR, CDR2 FQNEAQ (reference sequence). Trimming cost V 4 bases and J 6 bases; bases outside gene matches: 5. The CDR3 sequence: CASSSQGLAEAFF. The CDR3 nucleotides are TGTGCCAGCAGCTCACAGGGGCTAGCTGAAGCTTTCTTT.

The V and J genes are TRBV13 and TRBJ2-2; TRBD1 might be the D (6 bases). CDR1 is PRHDT and CDR2 is FYEKMQ in the germline V gene (reference sequence). This CDR3 comprises 15 residues. V was trimmed by 5 bases and J by 0 bases, leaving 10 bases between them. In DNA form, the CDR3 reads TGTGCCAGCAGCAAACAGGGCTCGAACACCGGGGAGCTGTTTTTT. It encodes CASSKQGSNTGELFF.

DNA for the CDR3: TGTGCCAGCTCACCCAACAGCAATAGCAATCAGCCCCAGCATTTT. Translation gives CASSPNSNSNQPQHF. This sequence joins TRBV18 and TRBJ1-5; D is ambiguous. The CDR3 sequence is 15 residues long. V was cut by 3 bases and J by 0 bases, with 9 bases left in between. Germline V gives CDR1 KGHSH, CDR2 LQKENI.